The 15 T cell receptor beta chains reported below all come from one sample, sequenced in a study of CD8+ T cells in alopecia areata. RNA, once extracted, was reverse transcribed into cDNA for use as the sequencing template. Produced via immunoSEQ multiplex PCR; TCRdb's table is partial and in-frame only. The table has about 180,000 clones, 50% to 70% seen once; the top ten hold 1.5% to 2%. The material sequenced was CD4+ T cells sorted from blood, taken at week 0. These receptors came from a human donor with alopecia areata.

This CDR3 is CATSRAQGGRGSPLHF. The CDR3 DNA follows: TGTGCCACCAGCAGAGCTCAGGGTGGAAGGGGTTCACCCCTCCACTTT. V and J are TRBV15 and TRBJ1-6, with a possible D match to TRBD1 (5 bases). The V gene lost 1 base and the J gene lost 9 bases, with 16 bases spanning the gap. This CDR3 spans 16 amino acids. Germline-derived CDR1 and CDR2 are LNHNV and YYDKDF (reference sequence).

The V and J genes are TRBV29-1 and TRBJ2-7, with a possible D match to TRBD2 (6 bases). The germline gives CDR1 SQVTM, CDR2 ANQGSEA. The CDR3 runs to 15 residues. V was clipped by 4 bases and J by 6 bases, with 22 bases between them. The CDR3 protein is CSVARGTIRRGEQYF. CDR3 bases: TGCAGCGTTGCCCGGGGGACCATTAGGAGGGGCGAGCAGTACTTC.

This rearrangement joins TRBV7-2 to TRBJ2-5; maybe TRBD2 (6 bases). Germline V CDR1 and CDR2: SGHTA, FQGNSA. The CDR3 is 12 amino acids. V lost 5 bases to trimming and J lost 4 bases, with 8 bases between them. CDR3 DNA sequence: TGTGCCAGCAGCAGACTAGGAGAGACCCAGTACTTC. Encoded protein: CASSRLGETQYF.

This sequence joins TRBV5-6 and TRBJ2-3; D may be TRBD1 (6 bases). The V gene lost 2 bases and the J gene lost 3 bases, with 16 bases spanning the gap. The CDR3 is 16 residues long. Germline-derived CDR1 and CDR2 are SGHDT and YYEEEE. The chain's CDR3 is CASSLLGALGTDTQYF. The DNA for the CDR3 is TGTGCCAGCAGCTTATTGGGGGCATTAGGGACAGATACGCAGTATTTT.

This clone was seen only a few times. The V and J genes are TRBV9 and TRBJ1-2, with 7 positions matching TRBD1. With V trimmed by 3 bases and J by 4 bases, 12 bases remained unmatched. The CDR3 has 16 residues. CDR1 SGDLS and CDR2 YYNGEE come from the germline V gene. This CDR3 is CASSAGQEAWGYGYTF. In nucleotides, the CDR3 is TGTGCCAGCAGCGCCGGACAGGAGGCCTGGGGCTATGGCTACACCTTC.

This sequence joins TRBV7-2 and TRBJ2-1; 8 positions agree with TRBD1. The ends lost 2 bases at V and 7 bases at J; junction bases unmatched: 16. Germline CDR1 is SGHTA and CDR2 is FQGNSA. The CDR3 covers 18 residues. The CDR3 DNA reads as TGTGCCAGCAGCTTATTTCCCCCTGGACAGGGTGTTAAGAATGAGCAGTTCTTC. Translated, it gives CASSLFPPGQGVKNEQFF.

Only a few counts were recorded for this clone. The chain joins TRBV27 to TRBJ1-4; the D is unclear. In germline, CDR1 is MNHEY, CDR2 SMNVEV (reference sequence). V was trimmed by 10 bases and J by 4 bases, leaving 25 bases between them. The CDR3 has 17 residues. CDR3 sequence (DNA): TGTGCCACTGGGAGGCGTCCCCAGAGTTCCCTTAATGAAAAACTGTTTTTT. Translating it yields CATGRRPQSSLNEKLFF. The complete variable domain, with remaining parts taken from reference TRBV27 and TRBJ1-4, reads EAQVTQNPRYLITVTGKKLTVTCSQNMNHEYMSWYRQDPGLGLRQIYYSMNVEVTDKGDVPEGYKVSRKEKRNFPLILESPSPNQTSLYFCATGRRPQSSLNEKLFFGSGTQLSVL.

This chain joins TRBV23-1 and TRBJ1-1; D uncertain. TRBV23-1 is filed as an ORF, its function uncertain. V gave up 0 bases and J gave up 13 bases, with 12 bases separating them. This CDR3 is built from 12 residues. CDR3 residues: CASSQSRMKDFF. CDR3 sequence (DNA): TGCGCCAGCAGTCAATCCAGGATGAAGGATTTCTTT.

This clone has a handful of counts. The V call is TRBV18, the J call TRBJ2-1; D is possibly TRBD1 (5 bases). The V end was cut by 4 bases, the J end by 9 bases, with 10 bases between. CDR1 is KGHSH and CDR2 is LQKENI in the germline V gene. The CDR3 has 12 amino acids. The CDR3 DNA reads as TGTGCCAGCTCACAACAGGAAGCTGAGCAGTTCTTC. Translated, it gives CASSQQEAEQFF.

The chain combines TRBV29-1 with TRBJ1-4; the match to TRBD1 covers 8 bases. This CDR3 has 14 residues. CDR1 and CDR2 (germline): SQVTM, ANQGSEA. As DNA, the CDR3 is TGCACAGCGGGGCAGGGGGCGACTAATGAAAAACTGTTTTTT. Protein: CTAGQGATNEKLFF. Complete variable domain (other parts from reference TRBV29-1 and TRBJ1-4): SAVISQKPSRDICQRGTSLTIQCQVDSQVTMMFWYRQQPGQSLTLIATANQGSEATYESGFVIDKFPISRPNLTFSTLTVSNMSPEDSSIYLCTAGQGATNEKLFFGSGTQLSVL.

This clone was seen more than once but under ten times. The chain uses TRBV5-1 and TRBJ2-3; TRBD1 is a possible D gene (6 bases). CDR1 is SGHRS and CDR2 is YFSETQ in the germline V gene. The length of the CDR3 is 16 residues. With 1 base removed from V and 1 base from J, the gap between germline ends came to 13 bases. This chain's CDR3 is CASSLTNRVGTDTQYF. The DNA of the CDR3 is TGCGCCAGCAGCTTGACTAACAGGGTCGGCACAGATACGCAGTATTTT. The full variable domain, completed using reference TRBV5-1 and TRBJ2-3, is KAGVTQTPRYLIKTRGQQVTLSCSPISGHRSVSWYQQTPGQGLQFLFEYFSETQRNKGNFPGRFSGRQFSNSRSEMNVSTLELGDSALYLCASSLTNRVGTDTQYFGPGTRLTVL.

The table lists this clone with a count of one. CDR3 residues: CASSGREYTQYF. The CDR3, as DNA: TGTGCCAGCAGCGGTAGGGAGTATACGCAGTATTTT. The chain recombines TRBV7-2 with TRBJ2-3; the D gene is possibly TRBD2 (5 bases). The germline V gene encodes CDR1 SGHTA and CDR2 FQGNSA. Trimming cost V 5 bases and J 7 bases, with 10 bases left between them. The CDR3 runs to 12 residues.

This chain connects TRBV29-1 to TRBJ1-5; D is ambiguous. Trimming shortened V by 5 bases and J by 7 bases, and 12 bases separated the two germline ends. Germline V CDR1 and CDR2: SQVTM, ANQGSEA. The CDR3 runs to 12 residues. CDR3 DNA: TGCAGCGTTTCATCGGGAGGACAGCCCCAGCATTTT. Its translation: CSVSSGGQPQHF. Using reference TRBV29-1 and TRBJ1-5 for the parts outside the CDR3, the full variable domain is SAVISQKPSRDICQRGTSLTIQCQVDSQVTMMFWYRQQPGQSLTLIATANQGSEATYESGFVIDKFPISRPNLTFSTLTVSNMSPEDSSIYLCSVSSGGQPQHFGDGTRLSIL.

This clone has only a few counts. The chain has TRBV4-3 and TRBJ2-7; D is perhaps TRBD2 (6 bases). V was clipped by 4 bases and J by 2 bases, with 15 bases between them. This CDR3 comprises 15 residues. From germline, CDR1 is LGHNA and CDR2 YSLEER. The CDR3 DNA reads TGCGCCAGCAGCCCTACGGGACTCGCAACCTACGAGCAGTACTTC. As protein: CASSPTGLATYEQYF.

The rearrangement uses TRBV7-7 and TRBJ2-1; 9 nucleotides match TRBD1. The CDR3 totals 15 residues. CDR1 and CDR2 (germline): SSHAT, FNYEAQ (reference sequence). Unmatched junction bases numbered 8, after V lost 5 bases and J lost 6 bases. Written as DNA, the CDR3 is TGTGCCAGCAGCGCCGGGACAGGGACCGGCAATGAGCAGTTCTTC. Translating it yields CASSAGTGTGNEQFF.